Listed here are 10 T cell receptor beta chains from one sample, sequenced in a study of shared clonotypes between healthy human individuals. Sequencing was performed with immunoSEQ multiplex PCR; in TCRdb, only in-frame clones are kept and a portion is missing. Of fewer than 1.6 million clones detected, approximately 98.5% appear once; the ten largest clones hold approximately 0.4%. Input material: naive CD4+ T cells sorted from blood. Sample subset: CD45RA+ positively selected. These receptors were collected from a man aged 25 to 45 in good health.

This chain connects TRBV28 to TRBJ1-4, with TRBD1 as a possible D gene (5 bases). The germline V gene has CDR1 MDHEN and CDR2 SYDVKM. This CDR3 has 15 residues. The V end was cut by 6 bases, the J end by 5 bases, with 16 bases between. CDR3 DNA sequence: TGTGCCAGCAGCCCCGGGACGGCCTTCAATGAAAAACTGTTTTTT. Translation: CASSPGTAFNEKLFF.

The V and J genes are TRBV9 and TRBJ2-2, with D possibly matching TRBD2 (6 bases). The V end lost 3 bases, the J end lost 4 bases, and 10 bases lay between the germline ends. The length of the CDR3 is 14 residues. Germline CDR1 SGDLS, CDR2 YYNGEE. CDR3 loop: CASSATRPTGELFF. CDR3 nucleotides: TGTGCCAGCAGCGCGACTAGGCCCACCGGGGAGCTGTTTTTT.

This rearrangement joins TRBV5-1 to TRBJ2-1, with 7 bases that match TRBD2. The junction had 6 bases not matched to a gene; V was cut back by 0 bases and J by 0 bases. This CDR3 has 17 amino acids. Per the germline V gene, CDR1 is SGHRS and CDR2 is YFSETQ. CDR3 nucleotide sequence: TGCGCCAGCAGCTTGGAAGCTAGCGGACTCTCCTACAATGAGCAGTTCTTC. Amino acid sequence: CASSLEASGLSYNEQFF.

The V gene is TRBV4-1, the J gene TRBJ2-7; 9 bases are shared with TRBD1. Unmatched junction bases numbered 12, after V lost 0 bases and J lost 6 bases. Germline CDR1 is MGHRA and CDR2 is YSYEKL. The CDR3 covers 17 residues. The CDR3 region has the DNA TGCGCCAGCAGCCAAGAGCCTACCGGGACAGGGACGGGCGAGCAGTACTTC. It encodes CASSQEPTGTGTGEQYF.

Turning to this clone: The sample holds other DNA sequences that translate to the same CDR3. The chain couples TRBV4-3 to TRBJ1-1; the D gene is possibly TRBD1 (6 bases). This CDR3 region has 13 residues. V lost 3 bases, J lost 2 bases, and 7 bases lay in between. The germline V gene encodes CDR1 LGHNA and CDR2 YSLEER. The CDR3 here is CASSQTGNTEAFF. CDR3 DNA: TGCGCCAGCAGCCAGACAGGAAACACTGAAGCTTTCTTT.

This chain uses TRBV11-2 with TRBJ2-3, with a tentative D call TRBD2 (6 bases). Germline values: CDR1 SGHAT, CDR2 FQNNGV. With 0 bases removed from V and 0 bases from J, the gap between germline ends came to 10 bases. There are 16 residues in the CDR3. The CDR3 bases are TGTGCCAGCAGCTTAGAAGTCGGGAGAAGCACAGATACGCAGTATTTT. Encoded protein: CASSLEVGRSTDTQYF.

The CDR3: CASSGTGRGGGSDEQFF. CDR3 DNA: TGTGCCAGCAGCGGAACAGGGCGAGGAGGCGGGTCGGATGAGCAGTTCTTC. The genes are TRBV27 and TRBJ2-1, with a tentative D call TRBD1 (6 bases). Trimming left V 6 bases short and J 8 bases short, with 26 bases between. CDR1 and CDR2 from the germline V gene are MNHEY and SMNVEV (reference sequence). The CDR3 has 17 amino acids.

The genes are TRBV27 and TRBJ1-1; D is unclear. V was pared by 4 bases and J by 1 base, with 10 bases between. From germline, CDR1 is MNHEY and CDR2 SMNVEV (reference sequence). This CDR3 region has 14 residues. This CDR3 reads CASSSELKNTEAFF. The CDR3 bases are TGTGCCAGCAGTTCGGAACTGAAGAACACTGAAGCTTTCTTT.

A few counts support this clone. The sample has other DNA sequences that encode this CDR3 too. The chain joins TRBV11-2 to TRBJ2-5, with D uncertain. Germline CDR1 reads SGHAT; CDR2 reads FQNNGV. The CDR3 is 13 residues long. Between the trimmed V and J ends, which lost 2 bases and 0 bases, there was a span of 4 bases. CDR3 in DNA: TGTGCCAGCAGCTTAAGTCACCAAGAGACCCAGTACTTC. Its translation: CASSLSHQETQYF.

This clone was picked up one time. V usage is TRBV4-1 and J usage is TRBJ2-3; a possible D gene is TRBD2 (5 bases). CDR3 size: 13 residues. V was shortened by 7 bases and J by 9 bases, with 17 bases between the two germline ends. Per the germline V gene, CDR1 is MGHRA and CDR2 is YSYEKL. The CDR3 here is CASTSKGLGTQYF. The CDR3 nucleotides read TGCGCCAGCACCTCCAAAGGACTTGGAACGCAGTATTTT.